This paragraph reports one T cell receptor beta chain. The antigen remains undetermined. The data originate from a study of T cell responses to AZD1222 COVID-19 vaccine. The germline V gene encodes CDR1 KGHDR and CDR2 SFDVKD. There are 14 residues in the CDR3. V was clipped by 12 bases and J by 0 bases, with 15 bases between them. Broader study findings: Donors were chiefly white British, with a greater number of females, and clonal diversity was perhaps underestimated.

Data came from immunoSEQ multiplex PCR; TCRdb stores just in-frame clones and leaves some out. The sample comprises tens of thousands of clones, 70% to 90% of which are singletons, and 6.3% rests with the top ten. The genes are TRBV24-1 and TRBJ2-3; possible D gene TRBD1, 6 bases. This receptor was identified in an adult in good health. The starting material was peripheral blood, obtained on day 0 of AZD1222 vaccination. CDR3 coding DNA: TGTGCCCCGAGGCAGGGGTTGAGCACAGATACGCAGTATTTT. Its translation is CAPRQGLSTDTQYF.